Sequencing of this T cell receptor beta chain was carried out in a study of T cells after yellow fever vaccination. Study as a whole: Fractions containing few cells were prepared with SMART-Seq v4 Ultra Low Input.

Notes on the study in general: Compared with primary, the secondary response was weaker and peaked at day 5, not 15. Most primary-vaccination clones reappeared after the booster (about 97% CD4, 88% CD8).

TCRdb recomputed calls from the 5' RACE reads with MiXCR, one row per CDR3 protein. The sample holds some 600,000 distinct CDR3 sequences, 9% to 15% seen once. With respect to this clonotype: Antigen unknown.

V was trimmed by 3 bases and J by 1 base, leaving 10 bases between them. There are 15 residues in the CDR3. The germline CDR1 and CDR2 sequences are SGDLS and YYNGEE. This TCR was sampled from a man under 40 who received the YFV17D yellow fever vaccine. The rearrangement links TRBV9 to TRBJ2-2, with unresolved D. The source was PBMCs, collected on the day of the yellow fever booster vaccination. The CDR3 DNA follows: TGTGCCAGCAGCGGCGATCGAGGGAACACCGGGGAGCTGTTTTTT. Translating gives CASSGDRGNTGELFF.